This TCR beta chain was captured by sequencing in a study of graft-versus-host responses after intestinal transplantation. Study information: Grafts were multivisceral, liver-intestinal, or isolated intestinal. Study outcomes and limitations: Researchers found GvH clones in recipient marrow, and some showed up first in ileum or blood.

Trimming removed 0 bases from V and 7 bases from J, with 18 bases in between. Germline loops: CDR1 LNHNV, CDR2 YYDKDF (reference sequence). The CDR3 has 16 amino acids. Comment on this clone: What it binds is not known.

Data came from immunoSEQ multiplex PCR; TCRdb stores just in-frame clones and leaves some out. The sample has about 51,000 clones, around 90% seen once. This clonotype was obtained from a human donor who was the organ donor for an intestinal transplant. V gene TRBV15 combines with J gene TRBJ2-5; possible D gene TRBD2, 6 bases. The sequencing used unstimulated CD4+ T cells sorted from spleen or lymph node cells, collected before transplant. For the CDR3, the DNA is TGTGCCACCAGCAGAGATAGGGCAGGAGGGCCGGGGACCCAGTACTTC. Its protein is CATSRDRAGGPGTQYF.